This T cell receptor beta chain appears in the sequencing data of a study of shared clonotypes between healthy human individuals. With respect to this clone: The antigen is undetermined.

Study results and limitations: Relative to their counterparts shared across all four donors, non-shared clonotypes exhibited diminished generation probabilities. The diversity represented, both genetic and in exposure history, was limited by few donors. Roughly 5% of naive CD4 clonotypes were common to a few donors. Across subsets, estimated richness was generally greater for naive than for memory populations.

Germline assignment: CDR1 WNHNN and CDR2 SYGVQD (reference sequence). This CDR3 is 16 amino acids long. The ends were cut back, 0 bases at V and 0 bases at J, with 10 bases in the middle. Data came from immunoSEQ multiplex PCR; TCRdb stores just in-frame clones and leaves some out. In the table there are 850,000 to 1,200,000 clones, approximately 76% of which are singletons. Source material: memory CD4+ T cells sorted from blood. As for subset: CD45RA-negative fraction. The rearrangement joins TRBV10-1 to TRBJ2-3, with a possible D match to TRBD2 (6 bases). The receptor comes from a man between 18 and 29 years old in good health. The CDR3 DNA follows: TGCGCCAGCAGTGAGTCGGCGGGGAAAAGCACAGATACGCAGTATTTT. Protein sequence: CASSESAGKSTDTQYF.